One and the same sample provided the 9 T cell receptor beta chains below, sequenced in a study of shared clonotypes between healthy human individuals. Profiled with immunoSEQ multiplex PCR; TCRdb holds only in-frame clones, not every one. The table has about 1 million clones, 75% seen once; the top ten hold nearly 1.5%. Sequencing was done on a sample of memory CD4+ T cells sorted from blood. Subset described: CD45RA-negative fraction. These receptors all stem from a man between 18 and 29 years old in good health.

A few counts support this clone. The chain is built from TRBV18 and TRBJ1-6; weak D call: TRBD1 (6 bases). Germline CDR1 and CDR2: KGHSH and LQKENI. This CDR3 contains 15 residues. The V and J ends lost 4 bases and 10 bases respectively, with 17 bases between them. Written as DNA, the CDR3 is TGTGCCAGCTCACTACATTCAGGGGAAGGATCACCCCTCCACTTT. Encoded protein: CASSLHSGEGSPLHF.

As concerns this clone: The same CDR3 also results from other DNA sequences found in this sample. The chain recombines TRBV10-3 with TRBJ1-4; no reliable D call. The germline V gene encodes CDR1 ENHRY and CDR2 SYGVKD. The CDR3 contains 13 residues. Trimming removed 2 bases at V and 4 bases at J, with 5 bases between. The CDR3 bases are TGTGCCATCAGTGAGAGAGGTAATGAAAAACTGTTTTTT. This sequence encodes CAISERGNEKLFF.

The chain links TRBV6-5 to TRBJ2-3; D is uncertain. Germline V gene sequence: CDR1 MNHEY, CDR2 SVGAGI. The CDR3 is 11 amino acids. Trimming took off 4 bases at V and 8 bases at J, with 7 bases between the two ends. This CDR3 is CASSSRSTQYF. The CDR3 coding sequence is TGTGCCAGCAGTTCTCGGAGTACGCAGTATTTT.

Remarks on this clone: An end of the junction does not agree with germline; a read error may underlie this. The CDR3 nucleotides are TGTGCCAGCAGCTTAGCGTCCAGGAGGAATTTT. Translation: CASSLASRRNF. The rearrangement joins TRBV7-2 to TRBJ2-3; TRBD2 is a possible D gene (5 bases). The CDR3 has 11 amino acids. Germline loops: CDR1 SGHTA, CDR2 FQGNSA.

CDR3 coding DNA: TGTGCCAGCAGCTTAGATTGGAGGGGCGGGCTCTCCTATGGCTACACCTTC. Translated: CASSLDWRGGLSYGYTF. This chain joins TRBV7-2 and TRBJ1-2; D is possibly TRBD1 (5 bases). CDR3 size: 17 residues. Looked up from germline, CDR1 is SGHTA and CDR2 is FQGNSA. V was cut by 1 base and J by 4 bases, with 19 bases left in between.

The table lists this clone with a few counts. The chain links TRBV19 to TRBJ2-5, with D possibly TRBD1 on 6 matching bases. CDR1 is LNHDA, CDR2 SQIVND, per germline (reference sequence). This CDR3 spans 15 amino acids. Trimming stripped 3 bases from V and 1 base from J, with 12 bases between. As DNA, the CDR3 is TGTGCCAGTAGTATTCCGGGACAACTCCAAGAGACCCAGTACTTC. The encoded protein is CASSIPGQLQETQYF.

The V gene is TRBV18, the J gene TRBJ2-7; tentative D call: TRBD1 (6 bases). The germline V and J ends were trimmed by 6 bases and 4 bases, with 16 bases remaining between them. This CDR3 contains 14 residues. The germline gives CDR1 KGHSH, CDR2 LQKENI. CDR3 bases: TGTGCCAGCTCGTCTAACCGGGACAATTACGAGCAGTACTTC. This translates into CASSSNRDNYEQYF.

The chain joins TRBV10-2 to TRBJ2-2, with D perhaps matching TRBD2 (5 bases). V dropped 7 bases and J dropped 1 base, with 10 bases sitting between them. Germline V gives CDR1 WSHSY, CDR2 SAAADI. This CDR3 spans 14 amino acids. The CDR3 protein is CASIRERNTGELFF. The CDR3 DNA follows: TGCGCCAGCATTAGGGAGAGGAACACCGGGGAGCTGTTTTTT.

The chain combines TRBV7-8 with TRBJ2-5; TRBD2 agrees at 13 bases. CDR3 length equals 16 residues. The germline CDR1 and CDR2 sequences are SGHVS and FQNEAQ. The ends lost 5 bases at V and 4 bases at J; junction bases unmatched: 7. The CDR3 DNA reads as TGTGCCAGCAGCCTGGGACTAGCGGGAAGGGGAGAGACCCAGTACTTC. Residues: CASSLGLAGRGETQYF.